This T cell receptor (beta chain) originates from a study of regulatory T cells in long-lasting Graves disease. Documented time point: newly diagnosed GD, antithyroid drugs for less than 3 months. Following extraction of RNA from PBMCs, that RNA was used to make the TCR library. Sequencing libraries for TCR beta were prepared with iRepertoire HTBI primers and Arm-PCR of CDR3 regions. TCRdb re-called the multiplex PCR reads through MiXCR, storing one row per CDR3 protein. The sample yields about 540,000 distinct CDR3 sequences, roughly 14% seen once. Notes on this clonotype: Its antigen is undetermined.

General study results and limits: Those with persistent Graves' had less TCR diversity than newly diagnosed patients. TRBV28, TRBJ1-2 and TRBJ2-5 were segments that persistent disease favored. Persistent patients shared more public clonotypes (under 3,000) than newly diagnosed patients (over 900).

There are 14 residues in the CDR3. Per the germline V gene, CDR1 is ENHRY and CDR2 is SYGVKD. The V gene lost 6 bases and the J gene lost 4 bases, with 13 bases spanning the gap. In addition, the sample was reused for a study of T cells in Graves' hyperthyroidism and ophthalmopathy. This second report adds: HTBI primers were used for first-round RT-PCR of the TCR CDR3.

This receptor was obtained from a man aged 25-45 years with Graves disease. The chain uses TRBV10-3 and TRBJ1-3; perhaps TRBD1 as D (6 bases). Sequences were derived from peripheral blood mononuclear cells (PBMCs), sampled at new diagnosis, from a patient treated with antithyroid drugs. The CDR3 loop is CAISLTGSGNTIYF. The CDR3 nucleotides are TGTGCCATCAGCCTAACAGGGTCGGGAAACACCATATATTTT.